Following are 26 T cell receptor beta chains from one sample sequenced in a study of T cell repertoires in cytomegalovirus infection. For these TCRs, the target antigens are not known. TCRdb fed the reads into MiXCR, producing one record per CDR3 protein. The sample yields about 27,000 distinct CDR3 sequences, 15% to 20% seen once. The specimen comprised CD8+ T cells from cultured PBMCs, sampled from culture after CMV antigen stimulation. All receptors derive from a human donor in good health (CMV status not recorded). Some clones in this sample may be carry-over from other donors' samples.

The CDR3 sequence is CASNNEQFF. DNA for the CDR3: TGTGCCAGCAACAATGAGCAGTTCTTC. This rearrangement joins TRBV7-6 to TRBJ2-1; the D is unclear. The V end was cut by 7 bases, the J end by 5 bases, with 0 bases between. The CDR3 consists of 9 residues. Germline-derived CDR1 and CDR2 are SGHVS and FNYEAQ.

J is TRBJ1-1 and V is TRBV11-3, with D uncertain. The CDR3 is made up of 14 amino acids. Between the trimmed V and J ends, which lost 5 bases and 3 bases, there was a span of 13 bases. Germline V gives CDR1 SGHNT, CDR2 YENEEA. The CDR3 nucleotides read TGTGCCAGCAGCCTCTGGGGTGAGGACACTGAAGCTTTCTTT. Protein sequence: CASSLWGEDTEAFF. Supplemented by reference TRBV11-3 and TRBJ1-1, the full variable domain reads EAGVVQSPRYKIIEKKQPVAFWCNPISGHNTLYWYLQNLGQGPELLIRYENEEAVDDSQLPKDRFSAERLKGVDSTLKIQPAELGDSAVYLCASSLWGEDTEAFFGQGTRLTVV.

The V call is TRBV7-2, the J call TRBJ2-1; 10 bases are a match to TRBD2. Germline trimming cut 5 bases from V and 6 bases from J; bases unmatched to any gene: 13. The CDR3 is made up of 17 amino acids. The germline V gene encodes CDR1 SGHTA and CDR2 FQGNSA. In nucleotides, the CDR3 is TGTGCCAGCAGCCTTACCCGAGCGGGGGGGCACCTCAATGAGCAGTTCTTC. Protein: CASSLTRAGGHLNEQFF.

The rearrangement joins TRBV24-1 to TRBJ2-2, with D possibly TRBD2 on 5 matching bases. Germline values: CDR1 KGHDR, CDR2 SFDVKD. Trimming removed 4 bases at V and 5 bases at J, with 7 bases between. There are 13 residues in the CDR3. The chain's CDR3 is CATSDGVTGELFF. CDR3 nucleotides: TGTGCCACCAGTGACGGGGTTACCGGGGAGCTGTTTTTT.

This clonotype appeared many times. The chain employs TRBV7-2 and TRBJ1-4; D is undetermined. Germline V gives CDR1 SGHTA, CDR2 FQGNSA. The CDR3 consists of 12 residues. V lost 7 bases, J lost 12 bases, and 15 bases lay in between. The CDR3 is CASTLTGGELFF. CDR3 in DNA: TGTGCCAGCACCCTAACGGGTGGAGAACTGTTTTTT.

This clonotype was observed a handful of times. This chain uses TRBV7-8 with TRBJ1-3; unclear D gene. There are 13 residues in the CDR3. Germline lookup yields CDR1 SGHVS and CDR2 FQNEAQ. The V end lost 7 bases, the J end lost 0 bases, and 7 bases lay between the germline ends. DNA for the CDR3: TGTGCCAGCAAGATGAGCTCTGGAAACACCATATATTTT. It translates to CASKMSSGNTIYF.

The genes are TRBV2 and TRBJ2-2, with TRBD2 matching over 13 bases. CDR1 SNHLY and CDR2 FYNNEI come from the germline V gene. Losses at the gene ends were 9 bases for V and 6 bases for J; bases not matched to a gene: 7. CDR3 size: 15 residues. CDR3 sequence (DNA): TGTGCCAGAGATCGGACTAGCGGGAGCGCCGGGGAGCTGTTTTTT. It encodes CARDRTSGSAGELFF.

J is TRBJ2-7 and V is TRBV7-9; D may be TRBD2 (6 bases). Germline CDR1 reads SEHNR; CDR2 reads FQNEAQ (reference sequence). The V and J ends lost 0 bases and 4 bases respectively, with 22 bases between them. This CDR3 has 18 amino acids. CDR3 amino acids: CASSLAPSRSGHDYEQYF. CDR3 sequence (DNA): TGTGCCAGCAGCTTAGCACCCAGTCGTAGCGGACATGATTACGAGCAGTACTTC.

This clonotype was seen a few times. The chain recombines TRBV6-1 with TRBJ2-7; D might be TRBD1 (6 bases). This CDR3 region has 13 residues. CDR1 and CDR2 (germline): MNHNS, SASEGT. The V and J ends lost 4 bases and 3 bases respectively, with 10 bases between them. The DNA of the CDR3 is TGTGCCAGCAGTGCCACAGGGTTCTACGAGCAGTACTTC. It specifies CASSATGFYEQYF.

The table lists this clonotype with many counts. CDR3 in DNA: TGTGCCACCAGCAGAGAGATAGGACGGGAGCAGTACTTC. Its translation: CATSREIGREQYF. The genes are TRBV15 and TRBJ2-7; D remains unclear. The CDR3 is 13 amino acids. V lost 0 bases, J lost 7 bases, and 10 bases lay in between. CDR1 and CDR2 from the germline V gene are LNHNV and YYDKDF (reference sequence).

This clonotype was found a few times. V usage is TRBV7-6 and J usage is TRBJ2-3; no firm D call. This CDR3 region has 14 residues. V gave up 4 bases and J gave up 6 bases, with 14 bases separating them. From germline, CDR1 is SGHVS and CDR2 FNYEAQ. CDR3 sequence: CASSSPVESDTQYF. CDR3 DNA: TGTGCCAGCAGCTCCCCGGTTGAGTCTGATACGCAGTATTTT.

In this sample, this clonotype turned up a few times. The V call is TRBV6-1, the J call TRBJ2-2; 8 bases fit TRBD1. With 6 bases clipped from V and 3 bases from J, the junction kept 3 bases outside the gene matches. This CDR3 is 14 amino acids long. From germline, CDR1 is MNHNS and CDR2 SASEGT. CDR3: CASRPQGDTGELFF. CDR3 coding DNA: TGTGCCAGCAGGCCACAGGGGGACACCGGGGAGCTGTTTTTT.

The chain has TRBV6-5 and TRBJ2-1, with D perhaps matching TRBD1 (6 bases). The CDR3 loop spans 18 amino acids. The germline V and J ends were trimmed by 0 bases and 0 bases, with 15 bases remaining between them. The germline V gene has CDR1 MNHEY and CDR2 SVGAGI. CDR3 sequence: CASSYSSVGASSYNEQFF. The CDR3 DNA reads as TGTGCCAGCAGTTACTCGAGTGTGGGGGCCAGCTCCTACAATGAGCAGTTCTTC.

A word on this clonotype: Compared with germline, one end of the junction differs, possibly owing to a read error. The V gene is TRBV12-3 or TRBV12-4, the J gene TRBJ2-1; 8 bases agree with TRBD2. This CDR3 is built from 16 residues. The CDR3 loop reads CASSPTERGPYNEQFF. The DNA for the CDR3 is TGTGCCAGCAGTCCCACGGAGCGGGGGCCCTATAATGAGCAGTTCTTC.

V is TRBV2 and J is TRBJ2-3; D gene ambiguous. V gave up 0 bases and J gave up 2 bases, with 6 bases separating them. This CDR3 is built from 14 residues. CDR1 and CDR2 (germline): SNHLY, FYNNEI. The DNA for the CDR3 is TGTGCCAGCAGTGAAGCTGGTACCACAGATACGCAGTATTTT. Translating it yields CASSEAGTTDTQYF.

This clonotype was seen ten or more times. The CDR3 sequence: CASSTYSRGISGYTF. The CDR3 bases are TGTGCCAGCAGTACTTACTCCAGGGGAATTTCTGGCTACACCTTC. The chain couples TRBV4-2 to TRBJ1-2, with D possibly being TRBD1 (6 bases). This CDR3 comprises 15 residues. Trimming took off 6 bases at V and 7 bases at J, with 21 bases between the two ends. The germline CDR1 and CDR2 sequences are LGHNA and YNFKEQ.

This clonotype has a handful of counts. A much larger clonotype is one base distant, so this may be a read error. The CDR3 DNA sequence: TGTGCCAGCAGCACCGCCTTTTACGAGCAGTACTTC. Protein product: CASSTAFYEQYF. The V gene is TRBV12-3 or TRBV12-4, the J gene TRBJ2-7; D unresolved. V was trimmed by 6 bases and J by 4 bases, leaving 10 bases between them. The CDR3 length is 12 residues.

The genes are TRBV6-2 or TRBV6-3 and TRBJ2-7, with D possibly matching TRBD1 (5 bases). Germline CDR1 is MNHEY and CDR2 is SVGEGT. This CDR3 has 15 amino acids. Trimming removed 6 bases from V and 2 bases from J, with 17 bases in between. The CDR3, as DNA: TGTGCCAGCAGGAAGGGGCAGAATGAGGCCTACGAGCAGTACTTC. As protein: CASRKGQNEAYEQYF.

This clonotype was observed a handful of times. The rearrangement uses TRBV20-1 and TRBJ2-3; tentative D call: TRBD1 (6 bases). This CDR3 is built from 13 residues. In germline, CDR1 is DFQATT, CDR2 SNEGSKA (reference sequence). The CDR3 nucleotides read TGCATGGCCCCAGGGGACCGGGCAGATACGCAGTATTTT. Protein: CMAPGDRADTQYF.

This chain uses TRBV7-2 with TRBJ2-1; 11 bases map to TRBD2. The germline V gene encodes CDR1 SGHTA and CDR2 FQGNSA. V trimming: 6 bases; J trimming: 7 bases; junction bases outside the gene matches: 17. This CDR3 is 18 amino acids long. The CDR3 nucleotides read TGTGCCAGCAGTATCGACGGGCCTCTAGCGGGAGGTACGAATGAGCAGTTCTTC. Protein product: CASSIDGPLAGGTNEQFF. The full variable domain, rest sourced from reference TRBV7-2 and TRBJ2-1, is GAGVSQSPSNKVTEKGKDVELRCDPISGHTALYWYRQSLGQGLEFLIYFQGNSAPDKSGLPSDRFSAERTGGSVSTLTIQRTQQEDSAVYLCASSIDGPLAGGTNEQFFGPGTRLTVL.

This clonotype was picked up a small number of times. The chain links TRBV27 to TRBJ2-7, with D possibly TRBD2 on 6 matching bases. Germline V gene lookup returns CDR1 MNHEY and CDR2 SMNVEV (reference sequence). With 8 bases removed from V and 2 bases from J, the gap between germline ends came to 25 bases. CDR3 length equals 17 residues. CDR3 bases: TGTGCCAGCCGTTCAATTAGCGGTGGGACCAGAACCTACGAGCAGTACTTC. Translation: CASRSISGGTRTYEQYF.

This clonotype was counted only a few times. A junction end diverges from the germline sequence, so it may reflect a read error. The V and J genes are TRBV7-2 and TRBJ1-2; D remains unclear. This CDR3 has 11 residues. Germline loops: CDR1 SGHTA, CDR2 FQGNSA. This CDR3 is CASSLVVSFAF. The CDR3 coding sequence is TGTGCCAGCAGCTTAGTAGTGTCTTTCGCCTTC.

The rearrangement links TRBV4-1 to TRBJ1-1; 7 nucleotides match TRBD1. The CDR3 runs to 16 residues. Trimming at V came to 0 bases and at J to 3 bases, leaving 7 bases not matched to a gene. From germline, CDR1 is MGHRA and CDR2 YSYEKL. The CDR3 bases are TGCGCCAGCAGCCAAGATTGGGACAGTGGTTACACTGAAGCTTTCTTT. It codes for CASSQDWDSGYTEAFF.

This clonotype was counted only a few times. The rearrangement uses TRBV4-3 and TRBJ1-1; no clear D. V dropped 0 bases and J dropped 6 bases, with 20 bases sitting between them. CDR3 length equals 17 residues. The germline CDR1 and CDR2 sequences are LGHNA and YSLEER. CDR3 in DNA: TGCGCCAGCAGCCAAGACACATCGGGCCCTGACCCACCTGAAGCTTTCTTT. Translated, it gives CASSQDTSGPDPPEAFF.

The sample holds many counts of this clonotype. The gene calls are TRBV7-9 and TRBJ1-2, with unresolved D. Trimming shortened V by 1 base and J by 3 bases, and 9 bases separated the two germline ends. Germline CDR1 and CDR2: SEHNR and FQNEAQ (reference sequence). The CDR3 extends over 14 amino acids. The CDR3 sequence is CASSLVRSHYGYTF. The CDR3 DNA sequence: TGTGCCAGCAGCTTAGTTCGGTCTCACTATGGCTACACCTTC. The full variable domain, in which reference TRBV7-9 and TRBJ1-2 provide the parts outside the CDR3, is DTGVSQNPRHKITKRGQNVTFRCDPISEHNRLYWYRQTLGQGPEFLTYFQNEAQLEKSRLLSDRFSAERPKGSFSTLEIQRTEQGDSAMYLCASSLVRSHYGYTFGSGTRLTVV.

The chain has TRBV27 and TRBJ2-7; 7 nucleotides agree with TRBD1. The CDR3 has 13 residues. Germline CDR1 and CDR2: MNHEY and SMNVEV (reference sequence). Trimming removed 8 bases from V and 1 base from J; junction bases left unmatched: 5. The CDR3 sequence: CASGLQGSYEQYF. As DNA, the CDR3 is TGTGCCAGCGGGCTACAGGGGTCCTACGAGCAGTACTTC.